This TCR beta chain was captured in a study of T cells in Graves' hyperthyroidism and ophthalmopathy. General study points: Stable hyperthyroidism was separated from ophthalmopathy by a model based on 13 V-J features.

This clonotype showed up many times. Its antigen is currently unknown. Amplification of TCR beta CDR3 regions was performed using RNA transcripts as template. The primer set for the first-round RT-PCR of the TCR CDR3 was HTBI. In TCRdb, the multiplex PCR reads were re-called with MiXCR into one record per CDR3 protein. Counted here are around 690,000 distinct CDR3 sequences, roughly 17% occurring once; the ten biggest clones make up around 15%. Criteria for exclusion of patients were uncontrolled infection, other autoimmune disease, pregnancy or lactation. The material sequenced was blood. This clonotype originated in a man aged 50-59 years with Graves' hyperthyroidism.

This CDR3 is CASMLSGAKNIQYF. The CDR3 DNA follows: TGTGCCAGCATGTTGAGTGGAGCCAAAAACATTCAGTACTTC. V is TRBV2 and J is TRBJ2-4; unclear D gene. This CDR3 is built from 14 residues. The V end was cut by 7 bases, the J end by 0 bases, with 10 bases between. Germline V gene sequence: CDR1 SNHLY, CDR2 FYNNEI.